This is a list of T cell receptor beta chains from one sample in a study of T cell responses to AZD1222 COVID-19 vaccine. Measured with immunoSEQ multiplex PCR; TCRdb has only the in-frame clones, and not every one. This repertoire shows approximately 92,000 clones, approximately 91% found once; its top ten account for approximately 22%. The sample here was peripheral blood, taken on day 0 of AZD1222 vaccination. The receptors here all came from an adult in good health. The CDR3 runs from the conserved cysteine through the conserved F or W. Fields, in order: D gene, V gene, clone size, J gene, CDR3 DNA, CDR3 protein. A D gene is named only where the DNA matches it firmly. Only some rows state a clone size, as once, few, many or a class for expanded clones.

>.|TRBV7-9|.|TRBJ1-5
TGTGCCAGCACCTCCGGCGGGACGGATCAGCCCCAGCATTTT
CASTSGGTDQPQHF
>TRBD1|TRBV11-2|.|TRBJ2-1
TGTGCCAGCAGCTTGGGACAGAACAATGAGCAGTTCTTC
CASSLGQNNEQFF
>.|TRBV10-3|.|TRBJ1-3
TGTGCCATCAGTGAAACGACAGGAGGAGGAAACACCATATATTTT
CAISETTGGGNTIYF
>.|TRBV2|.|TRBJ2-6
TGTGCCAGCAGTGACACGGGCGTGGGGGCCAACGTCCTGACTTTC
CASSDTGVGANVLTF
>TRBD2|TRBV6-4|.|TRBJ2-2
TGTGCCAGCAGTGCGTCTAGCGGGGACACCGGGGAGCTGTTTTTT
CASSASSGDTGELFF
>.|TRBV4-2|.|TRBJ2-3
TGTGCCAGCAGCCAAGCTTCGGGAGATACGCAGTATTTT
CASSQASGDTQYF
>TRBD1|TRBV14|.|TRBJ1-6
TGTGCCAGCAGTCCGGGGGACAGAAGCTCCTATAATTCACCCCTCCACTTT
CASSPGDRSSYNSPLHF
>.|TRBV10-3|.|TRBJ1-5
TGTGCCATCAGTGCGATTGATCAGCCCCAGCATTTT
CAISAIDQPQHF
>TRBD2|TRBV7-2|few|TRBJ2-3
TGTGCCAGCAGCCACCGACTAGCGGGGGATCGCACAGATACGCAGTATTTT
CASSHRLAGDRTDTQYF
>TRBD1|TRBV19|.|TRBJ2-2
TGTGCCAGTAGTGGACAGGGTAGAACCGGGGAGCTGTTTTTT
CASSGQGRTGELFF
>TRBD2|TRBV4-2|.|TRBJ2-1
TGTGCCAGCAGCCGATCCGGGACTAGCTCAGGGGGGCACAATGAGCAGTTCTTC
CASSRSGTSSGGHNEQFF
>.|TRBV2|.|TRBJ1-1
TGTGCCAGCAAAGGGACATATAACACTGAAGCTTTCTTT
CASKGTYNTEAFF
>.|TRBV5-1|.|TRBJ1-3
TGCGCCAGCAGCGGGGCTGGAAACACCATATATTTT
CASSGAGNTIYF
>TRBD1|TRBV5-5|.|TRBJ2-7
TGTGCCAGCAGCCTGGGACAGGGATACTACGAGCAGTACTTC
CASSLGQGYYEQYF